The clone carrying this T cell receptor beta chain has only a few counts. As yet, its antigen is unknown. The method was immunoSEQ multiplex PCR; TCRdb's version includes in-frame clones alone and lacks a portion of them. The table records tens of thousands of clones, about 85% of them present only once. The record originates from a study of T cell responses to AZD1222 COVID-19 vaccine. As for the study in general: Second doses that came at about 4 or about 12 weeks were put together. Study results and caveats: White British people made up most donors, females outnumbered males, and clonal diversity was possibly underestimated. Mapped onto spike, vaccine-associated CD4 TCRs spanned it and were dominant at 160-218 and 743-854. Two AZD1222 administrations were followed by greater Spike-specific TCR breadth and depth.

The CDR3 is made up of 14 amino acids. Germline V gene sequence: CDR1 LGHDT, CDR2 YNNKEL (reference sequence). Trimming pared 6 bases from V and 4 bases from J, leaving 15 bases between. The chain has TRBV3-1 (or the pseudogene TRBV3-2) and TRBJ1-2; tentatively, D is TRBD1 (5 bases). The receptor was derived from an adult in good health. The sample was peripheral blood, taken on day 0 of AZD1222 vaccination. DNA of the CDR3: TGTGCCAGCAGGGCCGGGACCGAAGCCTATGGCTACACCTTC. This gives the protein CASRAGTEAYGYTF.